Below, 22 T cell receptor beta chains from the same sample are listed, as sequenced in a study of blood T cell repertoires in COVID-19. The assay was immunoSEQ multiplex PCR, and TCRdb's table has in-frame clones only and misses some. The sample has under 450,000 clones; about 89% are singletons. Sequencing used peripheral blood. The receptors originated from a woman between 40 and 50 years old with COVID-19, enrolled during active disease.

This sequence joins TRBV6-1 and TRBJ2-5; D ambiguous. CDR1 and CDR2 from the germline V gene are MNHNS and SASEGT. This CDR3 has 15 residues. Trimming pared 0 bases from V and 3 bases from J, leaving 11 bases between. The CDR3 protein is CASSEASGMKETQYF. CDR3 in DNA: TGTGCCAGCAGTGAAGCCTCGGGTATGAAAGAGACCCAGTACTTC.

The chain joins TRBV18 to TRBJ1-4; no firm D call. V was shortened by 3 bases and J by 8 bases, with 13 bases between the two germline ends. Germline V gene sequence: CDR1 KGHSH, CDR2 LQKENI. The length of the CDR3 is 14 residues. The CDR3 nucleotides are TGTGCCAGCTCACCGGTGGAGGGCGGCGAAAAACTGTTTTTT. This encodes CASSPVEGGEKLFF. Full variable domain (rest looked up from reference TRBV18 and TRBJ1-4): NAGVMQNPRHLVRRRGQEARLRCSPMKGHSHVYWYRQLPEEGLKFMVYLQKENIIDESGMPKERFSAEFPKEGPSILRIQQVVRGDSAAYFCASSPVEGGEKLFFGSGTQLSVL.

This clone has a single count. V gene TRBV11-2 combines with J gene TRBJ1-3; 7 bases are a match to TRBD1. Germline V gives CDR1 SGHAT, CDR2 FQNNGV. The CDR3 length is 15 residues. The trim removed 4 bases at V and 1 base at J, leaving 4 bases unmatched. CDR3 nucleotides: TGTGCCAGCAGCTCATCGGACAGGTCTGGAAACACCATATATTTT. Translating gives CASSSSDRSGNTIYF.

The rearrangement uses TRBV7-2 and TRBJ1-2, with D maybe TRBD1 (5 bases). Trimming shortened V by 3 bases and J by 3 bases, and 17 bases separated the two germline ends. Per germline, CDR1 SGHTA and CDR2 FQGNSA. The CDR3 is 16 amino acids. CDR3 residues: CASSFIGGVGDYGYTF. CDR3 in DNA: TGTGCCAGCAGCTTTATCGGGGGGGTTGGGGACTATGGCTACACCTTC.

V gene TRBV2 combines with J gene TRBJ2-3; 9 bases are a match to TRBD2. CDR1 is SNHLY, CDR2 FYNNEI, per germline. V shed 7 bases and J 6 bases; nucleotides not matched to a gene: 11. The CDR3 contains 15 residues. CDR3: CASNLAGSGRDTQYF. CDR3 nucleotides: TGTGCCAGCAATCTAGCGGGGAGCGGGAGGGATACGCAGTATTTT. Supplemented by reference TRBV2 and TRBJ2-3, the full variable domain reads EPEVTQTPSHQVTQMGQEVILRCVPISNHLYFYWYRQILGQKVEFLVSFYNNEISEKSEIFDDQFSVERPDGSNFTLKIRSTKLEDSAMYFCASNLAGSGRDTQYFGPGTRLTVL.

This clone was counted a single time. This chain links TRBV4-2 with TRBJ1-1, with D maybe TRBD1 (6 bases). V lost 0 bases and J lost 0, with 14 bases in between. Germline CDR1 reads LGHNA; CDR2 reads YNFKEQ. The CDR3 has 17 amino acids. The CDR3 coding sequence is TGTGCCAGCAGCCAAGACACAGGGATTCGCATGAACACTGAAGCTTTCTTT. It encodes CASSQDTGIRMNTEAFF.

V usage is TRBV5-5 and J usage is TRBJ1-2; D unclear. The germline V gene encodes CDR1 SGHKS and CDR2 YYEKEE (reference sequence). V was trimmed by 4 bases and J by 4 bases, leaving 14 bases between them. The CDR3 is 14 residues long. The CDR3 DNA reads TGTGCCAGCAGCCCCGCAGGCCATTCCTATGGCTACACCTTC. Translation gives CASSPAGHSYGYTF.

The chain employs TRBV2 and TRBJ1-4; 9 nucleotides agree with TRBD1. This CDR3 has 15 amino acids. Germline loops: CDR1 SNHLY, CDR2 FYNNEI. Trimming cost V 7 bases and J 7 bases; bases outside gene matches: 10. CDR3 sequence reads: CASTPTGGRTEKLFF. Here the CDR3 DNA reads TGTGCCAGCACCCCGACAGGGGGAAGGACTGAAAAACTGTTTTTT.

The chain employs TRBV2 and TRBJ1-6; D call uncertain. This CDR3 comprises 15 residues. Per the germline V gene, CDR1 is SNHLY and CDR2 is FYNNEI. The germline V and J ends were trimmed by 7 bases and 9 bases, with 19 bases remaining between them. The CDR3 DNA follows: TGTGCCAGCAACCAAGGGAGACAAGGGAGTTCACCCCTCCACTTT. It yields the protein CASNQGRQGSSPLHF.

V and J are TRBV24-1 and TRBJ1-2; D remains ambiguous. Trimming left V 4 bases short and J 4 bases short, with 9 bases between. Germline CDR1 KGHDR, CDR2 SFDVKD. CDR3 length equals 13 residues. The CDR3 here is CATSDERGYGYTF. CDR3 sequence (DNA): TGTGCCACCAGTGACGAACGCGGCTATGGCTACACCTTC.

The chain is built from TRBV15 and TRBJ1-2; TRBD1 matches at 9 bases. Trimming cost V 1 base and J 5 bases; bases outside gene matches: 8. Germline CDR1 and CDR2: LNHNV and YYDKDF (reference sequence). This CDR3 comprises 16 residues. The CDR3 DNA reads TGTGCCACCAGCAGAGGCGGACAGGGGATACAATATGGCTACACCTTC. Encoded protein: CATSRGGQGIQYGYTF. The variable domain in full, completed from reference TRBV15 and TRBJ1-2, reads DAMVIQNPRYQVTQFGKPVTLSCSQTLNHNVMYWYQQKSSQAPKLLFHYYDKDFNNEADTPDNFQSRRPNTSFCFLDIRSPGLGDTAMYLCATSRGGQGIQYGYTFGSGTRLTVV.

A few counts support this clone. V and J are TRBV5-6 and TRBJ1-4; 9 nucleotides line up with TRBD1. This CDR3 has 17 amino acids. Looked up from germline, CDR1 is SGHDT and CDR2 is YYEEEE. V dropped 4 bases and J dropped 7; count of bases not matched to a gene: 14. This CDR3 reads CASSEVAGTGHGEKLFF. CDR3 nucleotide sequence: TGTGCCAGCAGCGAAGTTGCCGGGACAGGGCATGGTGAAAAACTGTTTTTT.

This rearrangement joins TRBV27 to TRBJ1-1; D unclear. Germline V gene lookup returns CDR1 MNHEY and CDR2 SMNVEV (reference sequence). The ends were cut back, 4 bases at V and 5 bases at J, with 20 bases in the middle. This CDR3 comprises 16 residues. CDR3: CASSSISSGVGTEAFF. CDR3 coding DNA: TGTGCCAGCAGTTCAATTTCGAGCGGAGTGGGAACTGAAGCTTTCTTT.

There are a few counts of this clone. The chain uses TRBV9 and TRBJ2-1; 9 bases align to TRBD1. CDR1 SGDLS and CDR2 YYNGEE come from the germline V gene. The CDR3 covers 16 residues. With 4 bases clipped from V and 7 bases from J, the junction kept 12 bases outside the gene matches. The CDR3 coding sequence is TGTGCCAGCAGCCCCACTCCCGGGACAGGGTCGAATGAGCAGTTCTTC. This gives the protein CASSPTPGTGSNEQFF.

The CDR3: CASSEEIGGGTEAFF. CDR3 nucleotides: TGTGCCAGCAGTGAAGAGATAGGGGGAGGGACTGAAGCTTTCTTT. V is TRBV6-1 and J is TRBJ1-1; tentatively, D is TRBD1 (6 bases). This CDR3 has 15 amino acids. Trimming pared 1 base from V and 5 bases from J, leaving 14 bases between. Per germline, CDR1 MNHNS and CDR2 SASEGT.

This rearrangement joins TRBV10-3 to TRBJ1-6; 7 bases agree with TRBD1. CDR3 size: 13 residues. Trimming removed 3 bases from V and 7 bases from J; junction bases left unmatched: 0. Germline V gives CDR1 ENHRY, CDR2 SYGVKD. The CDR3 nucleotides are TGTGCCATCAGTGACAGGGGGAATTCACCCCTCCACTTT. It encodes CAISDRGNSPLHF.

This sequence joins TRBV7-2 and TRBJ2-1; 8 bases line up with TRBD1. The ends lost 5 bases at V and 5 bases at J; junction bases unmatched: 11. Germline values: CDR1 SGHTA, CDR2 FQGNSA. The CDR3 has 16 residues. The CDR3 loop is CASSPRTGSGNNEQFF. DNA of the CDR3: TGTGCCAGCAGCCCACGGACAGGGTCCGGTAACAATGAGCAGTTCTTC.

The chain has TRBV7-9 and TRBJ1-2; D unclear. CDR1 and CDR2 (germline): SEHNR, FQNEAQ (reference sequence). V lost 0 bases to trimming and J lost 4 bases, with 9 bases between them. The CDR3 has 14 residues. CDR3 sequence: CASSLAGGSYGYTF. For the CDR3, the DNA is TGTGCCAGCAGCTTAGCTGGCGGATCCTATGGCTACACCTTC.

The rearrangement uses TRBV2 and TRBJ1-5; no reliable D call. The CDR3 consists of 12 residues. V was clipped by 4 bases and J by 5 bases, with 6 bases between them. Per germline, CDR1 SNHLY and CDR2 FYNNEI. CDR3 sequence (DNA): TGTGCCAGCAGTGTCTCCCATCAGCCCCAGCATTTT. Amino acid sequence: CASSVSHQPQHF.

The rearrangement links TRBV7-9 to TRBJ1-6, with TRBD1 as a possible D gene (6 bases). CDR1 is SEHNR, CDR2 FQNEAQ, per germline (reference sequence). This CDR3 comprises 15 residues. V gave up 2 bases and J gave up 5 bases, with 10 bases separating them. CDR3 amino acids: CASSLRGAHNSPLHF. CDR3 DNA: TGTGCCAGCAGCTTACGGGGGGCCCATAATTCACCCCTCCACTTT.

The CDR3 spells CASIIQDGSISGELFF. The CDR3 coding sequence is TGTGCCAGCATCATTCAAGACGGGAGTATCTCCGGGGAGCTGTTTTTT. The rearrangement uses TRBV7-8 and TRBJ2-2, with D perhaps TRBD2 (6 bases). The CDR3 is 16 amino acids. V was trimmed by 7 bases and J by 6 bases, leaving 21 bases between them. Germline loops: CDR1 SGHVS, CDR2 FQNEAQ.

The rearrangement uses TRBV6-4 and TRBJ2-7; D remains ambiguous. Looked up from germline, CDR1 is MRHNA and CDR2 is SNTAGT. Between the trimmed V and J ends, which lost 0 bases and 0 bases, there was a span of 15 bases. The CDR3 has 17 amino acids. The CDR3 protein is CASSDSIRGSSSYEQYF. In DNA, the CDR3 is TGTGCCAGCAGTGACTCAATCCGCGGTTCTAGCTCCTACGAGCAGTACTTC.